This T cell receptor (beta chain) appears in the sequencing data of a study of blood T cell repertoires in COVID-19. Assay used: immunoSEQ multiplex PCR; TCRdb lists only in-frame clones, some missing. The table has about 35,000 clones, around 85% seen once; the top ten hold 35% to 50%. The CDR3 spans 15 residues. The ends were cut back, 4 bases at V and 4 bases at J, with 16 bases in the middle. The germline gives CDR1 SGHTA, CDR2 FQGNSA. The chain carries TRBV7-2 and TRBJ1-1; D gene ambiguous. This receptor was obtained from a man between 60 and 70 years old with active or convalescent COVID-19. Specimen: peripheral blood. DNA of the CDR3: TGTGCCAGCAGCTCACCGGACTCCGTTGGCACTGAAGCTTTCTTT. As protein: CASSSPDSVGTEAFF.